What follows are 29 T cell receptor beta chains derived from one specimen sequenced in a study of PD-L1 blockade in urothelial cancer. The sample's time point: pretreatment peripheral blood. TCRdb keeps only in-frame clones here, not all; method: immunoSEQ multiplex PCR. The sample holds tens of thousands of clones; 79% are singletons and the top ten take 10%. The sample consisted of PBMCs, taken around atezolizumab (anti-PD-L1) treatment. The source of these receptors is a man aged 65 to 79 with urothelial cancer.

J is TRBJ2-2 and V is TRBV7-6, with D possibly matching TRBD2 (6 bases). V was clipped by 3 bases and J by 3 bases, with 14 bases between them. The CDR3 loop spans 16 amino acids. The germline V gene has CDR1 SGHVS and CDR2 FNYEAQ. CDR3 DNA: TGTGCCAGCAGCTTGGGTGGCGGGGAGGACACCGGGGAGCTGTTTTTT. Encoded protein: CASSLGGGEDTGELFF.

This clone occurred once. The chain carries TRBV9 and TRBJ2-6, with D possibly TRBD2 on 6 matching bases. The CDR3 consists of 18 residues. Trimming shortened V by 0 bases and J by 0 bases, and 13 bases separated the two germline ends. Germline V lookup: CDR1 SGDLS, CDR2 YYNGEE. CDR3 residues: CASSVGSGTYSGANVLTF. The CDR3 region has the DNA TGTGCCAGCAGCGTAGGGTCAGGGACTTACTCTGGGGCCAACGTCCTGACTTTC.

V is TRBV19 and J is TRBJ1-3; 7 nucleotides line up with TRBD1. This CDR3 spans 15 amino acids. The V and J ends lost 6 bases and 2 bases, in that order; junction bases with no gene match: 7. CDR1 is LNHDA, CDR2 SQIVND, per germline (reference sequence). CDR3 DNA sequence: TGTGCCAGTAGGCTACAGGGGCTAACTGGAAACACCATATATTTT. Translating gives CASRLQGLTGNTIYF. The full variable domain, with the rest looked up from reference TRBV19 and TRBJ1-3, is DGGITQSPKYLFRKEGQNVTLSCEQNLNHDAMYWYRQDPGQGLRLIYYSQIVNDFQKGDIAEGYSVSREKKESFPLTVTSAQKNPTAFYLCASRLQGLTGNTIYFGEGSWLTVV.

The rearrangement links TRBV2 to TRBJ2-2, with 10 bases identical to TRBD2. The CDR3 has 15 residues. The junction had 11 bases not matched to a gene; V was cut back by 10 bases and J by 6 bases. In germline, CDR1 is SNHLY, CDR2 FYNNEI. This CDR3 is CAIDWTSGKAGELFF. The CDR3 nucleotides read TGTGCCATCGACTGGACTAGCGGCAAAGCCGGGGAGCTGTTTTTT.

The chain combines TRBV18 with TRBJ1-4, with unresolved D. The CDR3 extends over 16 amino acids. The V and J ends lost 2 bases and 4 bases respectively, with 14 bases between them. Germline CDR1 reads KGHSH; CDR2 reads LQKENI. The DNA for the CDR3 is TGTGCCAGCTCACCAGGATTTAGTACGGGTAATGAAAAACTGTTTTTT. Its protein product is CASSPGFSTGNEKLFF.

The chain is built from TRBV5-1 and TRBJ2-1; 10 bases align to TRBD2. V lost 1 base, J lost 6 bases, and 1 base stayed unmatched. Germline lookup yields CDR1 SGHRS and CDR2 YFSETQ. The CDR3 spans 14 residues. The CDR3 reads CASSLPSGSNEQFF. The DNA of the CDR3 is TGCGCCAGCAGCTTGCCTAGCGGGAGCAATGAGCAGTTCTTC.

The chain has TRBV2 and TRBJ1-1; maybe TRBD1 (6 bases). This CDR3 is built from 14 residues. The V gene's germline CDR1 is SNHLY and CDR2 FYNNEI. V dropped 3 bases and J dropped 1 base, with 9 bases sitting between them. CDR3 coding DNA: TGTGCCAGCAGTGACGGACAGCCGAACACTGAAGCTTTCTTT. Protein product: CASSDGQPNTEAFF.

V is TRBV28 and J is TRBJ2-4; no clear D. V was shortened by 3 bases and J by 5 bases, with 14 bases between the two germline ends. The CDR3 contains 15 residues. CDR1 is MDHEN, CDR2 SYDVKM, per germline. The CDR3 spells CASSFSGFDENIQYF. The CDR3 DNA follows: TGTGCCAGCAGTTTTTCGGGTTTCGACGAAAACATTCAGTACTTC.

The chain couples TRBV19 to TRBJ2-5; 8 bases are shared with TRBD2. Germline CDR1 reads LNHDA; CDR2 reads SQIVND (reference sequence). This CDR3 has 15 residues. Germline trimming cut 7 bases from V and 1 base from J; bases unmatched to any gene: 8. CDR3 nucleotides: TGTGCCAGTAACCACGGGAGGGCGGTCCAAGAGACCCAGTACTTC. It specifies CASNHGRAVQETQYF.

The rearrangement uses TRBV11-2 and TRBJ2-1; no definite D call. This CDR3 is 15 amino acids long. Germline V gene data show CDR1 as SGHAT and CDR2 as FQNNGV. Deletions cut 0 bases from V and 0 bases from J, with 6 bases between. The CDR3 DNA reads as TGTGCCAGCAGCTTAGATCCCAGCTCCTACAATGAGCAGTTCTTC. Amino acids: CASSLDPSSYNEQFF.

This clone was seen once. J is TRBJ2-2 and V is TRBV4-1, with TRBD1 matching 11 bases. Per the germline V gene, CDR1 is MGHRA and CDR2 is YSYEKL. The junction had 7 bases not matched to a gene; V was cut back by 0 bases and J by 4 bases. This CDR3 is built from 18 residues. CDR3 nucleotides: TGCGCCAGCAGCCAAGATCACCGGGACAGGGGGACCACCGGGGAGCTGTTTTTT. This gives the protein CASSQDHRDRGTTGELFF.

V gene TRBV6-1 combines with J gene TRBJ1-1, with 8 bases aligning to TRBD1. The ends lost 5 bases at V and 4 bases at J; junction bases unmatched: 6. The germline V gene has CDR1 MNHNS and CDR2 SASEGT. The CDR3 runs to 14 residues. The CDR3 reads CASSINRGSTEAFF. DNA of the CDR3: TGTGCCAGCAGTATTAACAGGGGGAGCACTGAAGCTTTCTTT.

CDR3 DNA sequence: TGTGCCAGCAGCTTAGAGGCCGACAGGGAAGCTTTCTTT. Protein: CASSLEADREAFF. The gene calls are TRBV11-2 and TRBJ1-1, with D tentatively TRBD1 (6 bases). Trimming pared 0 bases from V and 8 bases from J, leaving 10 bases between. The CDR3 length is 13 residues. Germline V CDR1 and CDR2: SGHAT, FQNNGV.

This chain uses TRBV27 with TRBJ2-1; 7 bases agree with TRBD1. The CDR3 runs 15 residues. After removal of 8 bases from V and 7 bases from J, the junction contained 14 bases not matched to a gene. Germline CDR1 reads MNHEY; CDR2 reads SMNVEV (reference sequence). The CDR3 region is CASSINRGRGNEQFF. CDR3 sequence (DNA): TGTGCCAGCTCGATCAACCGGGGCAGGGGGAATGAGCAGTTCTTC.

The chain joins TRBV7-9 to TRBJ2-7; 11 nucleotides line up with TRBD2. Germline assignment: CDR1 SEHNR and CDR2 FQNEAQ (reference sequence). V lost 3 bases to trimming and J lost 4 bases; unmatched junction nucleotides: 5. The CDR3 sequence is 15 residues long. CDR3 protein: CASSFKASGRYEQYF. The CDR3, as DNA: TGTGCCAGCAGCTTCAAGGCTAGCGGGAGGTACGAGCAGTACTTC.

The chain combines TRBV28 with TRBJ2-6, with 8 bases lining up with TRBD1. Looked up from germline, CDR1 is MDHEN and CDR2 is SYDVKM. The CDR3 length is 16 residues. J was trimmed by 4 bases and V by 4 bases; bases with no gene match: 6. The CDR3 region is CASSSLQGGGANVLTF. The CDR3 DNA follows: TGTGCCAGCAGTTCGTTACAGGGGGGCGGGGCCAACGTCCTGACTTTC.

The CDR3 nucleotides are TGTGCCTGGAACTCCAAGGGGGCGTCGAAAGAGACTGAAGCTTTCTTT. Its protein product is CAWNSKGASKETEAFF. The rearrangement joins TRBV30 to TRBJ1-1; TRBD1 aligns across 7 bases. V dropped 4 bases and J dropped 5; count of bases not matched to a gene: 16. The CDR3 is made up of 16 amino acids. CDR1 and CDR2 (germline): GTSNPN, SVGIG (reference sequence).

DNA of the CDR3: TGTGCCAGCAGTCGTACTCATCGGGGGACCTACGAGCAGTACTTC. This sequence encodes CASSRTHRGTYEQYF. The V gene is TRBV6-5, the J gene TRBJ2-7; tentatively, D is TRBD2 (6 bases). This CDR3 is built from 15 residues. The germline V and J ends were trimmed by 5 bases and 2 bases, with 16 bases remaining between them. In germline, CDR1 is MNHEY, CDR2 SVGAGI.

This clone was found a few times. The chain employs TRBV4-1 and TRBJ2-3; 8 bases align to TRBD2. Trimming removed 4 bases from V and 5 bases from J; junction bases left unmatched: 11. There are 16 residues in the CDR3. Germline V lookup: CDR1 MGHRA, CDR2 YSYEKL. The DNA for the CDR3 is TGCGCCAGCAGCCGCGATCGAGCGGGAGCTGAAGATACGCAGTATTTT. It encodes CASSRDRAGAEDTQYF.

V gene TRBV5-4 combines with J gene TRBJ2-1; 7 bases fit TRBD1. The CDR3 has 14 residues. The V gene's germline CDR1 is SGHNT and CDR2 YYREEE (reference sequence). The V gene end was trimmed by 4 bases and the J gene end by 2 bases; junction bases not matched to a gene: 3. The CDR3 here is CASSPRGTYNEQFF. CDR3 DNA: TGTGCCAGCAGCCCCAGGGGGACCTACAATGAGCAGTTCTTC.

This clone was observed a few times. V usage is TRBV18 and J usage is TRBJ2-7; a weak D match, TRBD1 (6 bases). This CDR3 contains 15 residues. V lost 3 bases and J lost 6, with 18 bases in between. Germline lookup yields CDR1 KGHSH and CDR2 LQKENI. The CDR3 region is CASSPAQGKEGEQYF. Here the CDR3 DNA reads TGTGCCAGCTCACCGGCCCAGGGGAAGGAAGGCGAGCAGTACTTC.

The chain carries TRBV7-8 and TRBJ2-2; possibly TRBD2 for D (5 bases). Germline loops: CDR1 SGHVS, CDR2 FQNEAQ. The V end lost 5 bases, the J end lost 3 bases, and 13 bases lay between the germline ends. The CDR3 is made up of 15 amino acids. The CDR3: CASSDQRIDTGELFF. The CDR3 DNA sequence: TGTGCCAGCAGCGACCAGCGGATCGACACCGGGGAGCTGTTTTTT. The entire variable domain, with the rest obtained from reference TRBV7-8 and TRBJ2-2, is as follows: GAGVSQSPRYKVAKRGQDVALRCDPISGHVSLFWYQQALGQGPEFLTYFQNEAQLDKSGLPSDRFFAERPEGSVSTLKIQRTQQEDSAVYLCASSDQRIDTGELFFGEGSRLTVL.

This clone rates as medium-sized. V and J are TRBV10-1 and TRBJ2-2; D unresolved. CDR3 length: 14 amino acids. Between the trimmed V and J ends, which lost 4 bases and 8 bases, there was a span of 14 bases. CDR1 and CDR2 (germline): WNHNN, SYGVQD (reference sequence). CDR3 sequence: CASSGRRPPGELFF. The CDR3 DNA is TGCGCCAGCAGTGGAAGGAGACCCCCGGGGGAGCTGTTTTTT.

This chain joins TRBV11-2 and TRBJ2-1; 10 positions match TRBD1. V shed 5 bases and J 7 bases; nucleotides not matched to a gene: 17. CDR3 length equals 18 residues. The germline gives CDR1 SGHAT, CDR2 FQNNGV. DNA for the CDR3: TGTGCCAGCAGCCCAGCGGGGCTATACCGGGACAGGGGAAATGAGCAGTTCTTC. Residues: CASSPAGLYRDRGNEQFF.

Here the CDR3 DNA reads TGTGCCAGCAGTGTCCCAGGGGACAGCTATGGCTACACCTTC. Translated: CASSVPGDSYGYTF. The gene calls are TRBV6-1 and TRBJ1-2; TRBD1 matches 7 bases. This CDR3 has 14 amino acids. V gave up 4 bases and J gave up 4 bases; unmatched junction bases: 6. CDR1 MNHNS and CDR2 SASEGT come from the germline V gene.

The chain links TRBV11-2 to TRBJ1-2; 11 nucleotides agree with TRBD1. V shed 5 bases, J shed 7 bases, and the junction held 6 bases outside the gene matches. From germline, CDR1 is SGHAT and CDR2 FQNNGV. The CDR3 extends over 14 amino acids. DNA of the CDR3: TGTGCCAGCAGCCCCACCGGGACAGGGGGTGGCTACACCTTC. It codes for CASSPTGTGGGYTF.

The chain is built from TRBV2 and TRBJ2-1, with 9 bases aligning to TRBD1. This CDR3 contains 13 residues. Germline assignment: CDR1 SNHLY and CDR2 FYNNEI. The ends lost 6 bases at V and 6 bases at J; junction bases unmatched: 3. CDR3: CASSLTGGNEQFF. CDR3 bases: TGTGCCAGCAGCCTGACAGGGGGCAATGAGCAGTTCTTC.

V and J are TRBV2 and TRBJ1-5; D remains ambiguous. V was cut by 4 bases and J by 1 base, with 11 bases left in between. Per germline, CDR1 SNHLY and CDR2 FYNNEI. The CDR3 runs 15 residues. The CDR3: CASSAEKASNQPQHF. The CDR3 DNA reads TGTGCCAGCAGTGCTGAGAAAGCAAGCAATCAGCCCCAGCATTTT.

The chain recombines TRBV5-4 with TRBJ2-7, with a possible D match to TRBD2 (6 bases). The CDR3 extends over 13 amino acids. Germline lookup yields CDR1 SGHNT and CDR2 YYREEE (reference sequence). V lost 0 bases to trimming and J lost 4 bases, with 8 bases between them. This chain's CDR3 is CASSLGGKYEQYF. The CDR3 region has the DNA TGTGCCAGCAGCTTGGGCGGGAAATACGAGCAGTACTTC.